The rows below give T cell receptor beta chains drawn from one sample of a study of shared T cell receptors in the human thymus. TCRdb keeps only in-frame clones here, not all; method: immunoSEQ multiplex PCR. The sample records some 720,000 clones, roughly 90% being singletons. This sample was shared with a second study, whose subject was human thymus T cells.

Sequenced material: thymocytes. The receptors were gathered from a boy in the first two years of life with a congenital heart defect. CDR3s include the opening cysteine and the closing phenylalanine or tryptophan. Fields, in order: V gene, clone size, J gene, D gene, CDR3 protein, CDR3 DNA. The D gene is left open where the match is weak. Some rows mark clone size as missing; the rest say once, few, many or name a class of expanded clone.

V: TRBV6-6; size: .; J: TRBJ2-1; D: .; CDR3: CASSSTEESYNEQFF; DNA: TGTGCCAGCAGTTCGACAGAAGAATCCTACAATGAGCAGTTCTTC
V: TRBV6-6; size: .; J: TRBJ2-3; D: .; CDR3: CASSNRGWDTDTQYF; DNA: TGTGCCAGCAGCAATAGGGGATGGGACACAGATACGCAGTATTTT
V: TRBV6-5; size: few; J: TRBJ2-7; D: TRBD2; CDR3: CASRRSRGGGEQYF; DNA: TGTGCCAGCAGAAGATCGAGGGGCGGGGGCGAGCAGTACTTC
V: TRBV7-6; size: .; J: TRBJ2-3; D: .; CDR3: CASSQGPDTQYF; DNA: TGTGCCAGCAGCCAGGGCCCGGATACGCAGTATTTT
V: TRBV11-3; size: .; J: TRBJ2-1; D: .; CDR3: CASSMRHQQFF; DNA: TGTGCCAGCAGTATGCGCCACCAGCAGTTCTTC
V: TRBV5-1; size: .; J: TRBJ1-5; D: TRBD1; CDR3: CASSLTGGSGQPQHF; DNA: TGCGCCAGCAGCTTGACAGGGGGGTCGGGTCAGCCCCAGCATTTT
V: TRBV19; size: .; J: TRBJ2-5; D: TRBD2; CDR3: CASSRLAGQETQYF; DNA: TGTGCCAGTAGTAGGCTAGCGGGCCAAGAGACCCAGTACTTC
V: TRBV30; size: .; J: TRBJ2-7; D: TRBD1; CDR3: CAWSVRQGPTF; DNA: TGTGCCTGGAGTGTACGACAGGGGCCGACCTTC
V: TRBV9; size: .; J: TRBJ2-7; D: TRBD2; CDR3: CASSVGSGRAWWGHEQYF; DNA: TGTGCCAGCAGCGTAGGTAGCGGGAGGGCCTGGTGGGGACACGAGCAGTACTTC
V: TRBV11-3; size: once; J: TRBJ2-2; D: TRBD2; CDR3: CASSSRTSAGELFF; DNA: TGTGCCAGCAGCTCGCGGACTAGCGCCGGGGAGCTGTTTTTT
V: TRBV4-2; size: .; J: TRBJ2-3; D: TRBD2; CDR3: CASSQDQVSGRDWTDTQYF; DNA: TGTGCCAGCAGCCAAGATCAGGTTAGCGGGAGGGACTGGACAGATACGCAGTATTTT
V: TRBV28; size: .; J: TRBJ1-2; D: .; CDR3: CASSFVRGNYGYTF; DNA: TGTGCCAGCAGTTTCGTCAGGGGTAACTATGGCTACACCTTC
V: TRBV4-3; size: .; J: TRBJ1-5; D: TRBD1; CDR3: CASSQGPPGQGDQPQHF; DNA: TGCGCCAGCAGCCAAGGCCCCCCGGGACAGGGAGATCAGCCCCAGCATTTT
V: TRBV11-2; size: .; J: TRBJ2-1; D: .; CDR3: CASSLGATNEQFF; DNA: TGTGCCAGCAGCTTAGGGGCGACCAATGAGCAGTTCTTC
V: TRBV19; size: .; J: TRBJ1-5; D: TRBD1; CDR3: CASSIWLKGAQPQHF; DNA: TGTGCCAGTAGTATTTGGCTAAAGGGGGCACAGCCCCAGCATTTT
V: TRBV13; size: .; J: TRBJ1-4; D: .; CDR3: CASSAGSLGEKLFF; DNA: TGTGCCAGCAGCGCGGGGAGCCTAGGGGAAAAACTGTTTTTT
V: TRBV2; size: .; J: TRBJ2-1; D: .; CDR3: CASLEYPYNEQFF; DNA: TGTGCCAGTCTAGAGTACCCGTACAATGAGCAGTTCTTC
V: TRBV27; size: .; J: TRBJ2-3; D: .; CDR3: CASSPTREDTQYF; DNA: TGTGCCAGCAGCCCTACGAGGGAGGATACGCAGTATTTT
V: TRBV10-1; size: .; J: TRBJ2-7; D: .; CDR3: CASSENRFPYEQYF; DNA: TGCGCCAGCAGTGAGAACAGGTTCCCCTACGAGCAGTACTTC
V: TRBV11-2; size: .; J: TRBJ2-3; D: .; CDR3: CASSLGVADGNSDTQYF; DNA: TGTGCCAGCAGCTTAGGTGTAGCGGACGGGAATTCAGATACGCAGTATTTT
V: TRBV11-2; size: .; J: TRBJ2-7; D: .; CDR3: CASSLGWAYEQYF; DNA: TGTGCCAGCAGCTTAGGTTGGGCTTACGAGCAGTACTTC
V: TRBV7-6; size: .; J: TRBJ2-3; D: TRBD2; CDR3: CASSFPTGTSGSSTDTQYF; DNA: TGTGCCAGCAGCTTCCCCACCGGGACTAGCGGGAGCAGCACAGATACGCAGTATTTT
V: TRBV6-1; size: .; J: TRBJ2-7; D: TRBD2; CDR3: CASSQGEGADTSSYEQYF; DNA: TGTGCCAGCAGTCAAGGGGAGGGCGCCGATACCAGCTCCTACGAGCAGTACTTC
V: TRBV7-9; size: .; J: TRBJ2-7; D: .; CDR3: CASSLAQGVGAYEQYF; DNA: TGTGCCAGCAGCTTAGCACAGGGTGTCGGGGCCTACGAGCAGTACTTC
V: TRBV18; size: few; J: TRBJ2-7; D: .; CDR3: CASSPRPSQYEQYF; DNA: TGTGCCAGCTCACCACGGCCCAGTCAGTACGAGCAGTACTTC
V: TRBV19; size: .; J: TRBJ1-3; D: .; CDR3: CASSSHREENTIYF; DNA: TGTGCCAGTAGTTCCCACAGGGAAGAAAACACCATATATTTT
V: TRBV27; size: .; J: TRBJ2-2; D: .; CDR3: CASTGGGGGTGELFF; DNA: TGTGCCAGCACCGGAGGGGGGGGCGGCACCGGGGAGCTGTTTTTT
V: TRBV7-2; size: .; J: TRBJ2-1; D: TRBD1; CDR3: CASSLDRGPYNEQFF; DNA: TGTGCCAGCAGCTTAGACAGGGGCCCTTACAATGAGCAGTTCTTC
V: TRBV14; size: .; J: TRBJ2-7; D: .; CDR3: CASSQGGLQSHEQYF; DNA: TGTGCCAGCAGCCAAGGGGGACTCCAGTCCCACGAGCAGTACTTC
V: TRBV5-1; size: few; J: TRBJ1-2; D: TRBD1; CDR3: CASSSQGANYGYTF; DNA: TGCGCCAGCAGCTCCCAGGGGGCTAACTATGGCTACACCTTC
V: TRBV11-3; size: .; J: TRBJ2-1; D: .; CDR3: CASSLDEAPSSVNEQFF; DNA: TGTGCCAGCAGCTTAGATGAGGCTCCCTCTTCGGTAAATGAGCAGTTCTTC
V: TRBV27; size: .; J: TRBJ2-7; D: .; CDR3: CASSSGRIANSYEQYF; DNA: TGTGCCAGCAGTTCCGGGCGGATAGCGAACTCCTACGAGCAGTACTTC
V: TRBV18; size: .; J: TRBJ2-5; D: TRBD2; CDR3: CASSPWSGSRQETQYF; DNA: TGTGCCAGCTCACCATGGAGCGGGAGCAGACAAGAGACCCAGTACTTC